This T cell receptor (beta chain) emerged from a study of blood T cell repertoires in COVID-19. The wider study: The samples span acute and convalescent COVID-19 from the United States, Italy and Spain.

Here immunoSEQ multiplex PCR was the method, and the copy in TCRdb shows in-frame clones only, minus some. The profile covers some 110,000 clones, with around four fifths appearing a single time and 26% taken by the ten largest. CDR1 SGHRS and CDR2 YFSETQ come from the germline V gene. V was pared by 0 bases and J by 5 bases, with 6 bases of the junction left unmatched. The CDR3 spans 16 residues. The specimen was peripheral blood. The chain has TRBV5-1 and TRBJ2-7, with TRBD1 matching over 12 bases. This TCR was recovered from a man in his sixties with acute or convalescent COVID-19. This chain's CDR3 is CASSLVSGQGANEQYF. In nucleotides, the CDR3 is TGCGCCAGCAGCTTGGTCTCGGGACAGGGGGCTAACGAGCAGTACTTC.